This record looks at one TCR beta chain sequence and its context. Its antigen is not identified. This sample is part of a study of T cell responses to AZD1222 COVID-19 vaccine. Here immunoSEQ multiplex PCR was the method, and the copy in TCRdb shows in-frame clones only, minus some. There are some 99,000 clones in the sample; approximately 91% occur only once, and 10% to 15% lies in the top ten. Study results and limitations: Elevations in Spike-specific TCR breadth and depth followed administration of two AZD1222 doses. Targeting of unmutated variant regions was reportedly seen in nearly half of spike-specific TCRs. Among vaccine-associated CD4 TCRs, coverage spanned spike, with dominance at 160-218 and 743-854. Clonal diversity was possibly underestimated, and white British individuals and females predominated among donors.

The CDR3 runs to 15 residues. Trimming shortened V by 4 bases and J by 10 bases, and 20 bases separated the two germline ends. Germline loops: CDR1 MGHRA, CDR2 YSYEKL. This TCR derives from an adult in good health. Sequencing was performed on peripheral blood, taken on day 0 of MenACWY control vaccination. The chain combines TRBV4-1 with TRBJ1-3; a possible D gene is TRBD1 (6 bases). CDR3 sequence: CASSPEDSPRETIYF. In DNA, the CDR3 is TGCGCCAGCAGCCCCGAGGACAGTCCCAGGGAGACCATATATTTT.